The next 7 T cell receptor beta chains were all read from a single sample in a study of T cell changes during pregnancy in multiple sclerosis. Sequenced by immunoSEQ multiplex PCR; TCRdb stores in-frame clones only, minus some. The top ten hold less than 0.9% of the sample, which has around 40,000 clones, 90% to 95% seen once. This specimen was CD4+ T cells from peripheral blood mononuclear cells, taken in the third trimester of pregnancy. The source of these receptors is a female donor with multiple sclerosis, enrolled in a pregnancy study.

The genes are TRBV30 and TRBJ2-2; TRBD1 is a possible D gene (5 bases). Trimming removed 0 bases at V and 8 bases at J, with 7 bases between. From germline, CDR1 is GTSNPN and CDR2 SVGIG (reference sequence). This CDR3 comprises 12 residues. The CDR3 sequence is CAWSVQEGELFF. The CDR3 bases are TGTGCCTGGAGTGTACAGGAAGGGGAGCTGTTTTTT.

The chain links TRBV6-5 to TRBJ1-5; D perhaps matches TRBD1 (5 bases). Germline CDR1 reads MNHEY; CDR2 reads SVGAGI. The CDR3 is 15 amino acids. V was trimmed by 6 bases and J by 9 bases, leaving 21 bases between them. CDR3 in DNA: TGTGCCAGCAGCCCAAGGACATCACCCCGCGCGCCCCAGCATTTT. Translation: CASSPRTSPRAPQHF.

The gene calls are TRBV18 and TRBJ2-3; D ambiguous. The germline gives CDR1 KGHSH, CDR2 LQKENI. The V end was cut by 6 bases, the J end by 5 bases, with 6 bases between. The CDR3 consists of 11 residues. As DNA, the CDR3 is TGTGCCAGCTCGCGACAAGATACGCAGTATTTT. It is translated as CASSRQDTQYF.

The rearrangement uses TRBV25-1 and TRBJ2-5; 9 bases match TRBD1. Germline V gene sequence: CDR1 MGHDK, CDR2 SYGVNS. This CDR3 is built from 15 residues. Unmatched junction bases numbered 5, after V lost 1 base and J lost 5 bases. CDR3 region: CASSESGTGRETQYF. In nucleotides, the CDR3 is TGTGCCAGCAGTGAATCGGGGACAGGGAGGGAGACCCAGTACTTC.

A single count supports this clone. CDR3 loop: CASSAAGRSGFPFEQYF. The CDR3 region has the DNA TGTGCCAGCAGCGCGGCGGGACGGAGCGGGTTCCCGTTCGAGCAGTACTTC. The rearrangement joins TRBV21-1 to TRBJ2-7; whether TRBD2, the table's D call, matches the DNA was not checked. TRBV21-1 is a pseudogene segment. CDR3 length: 17 residues.

The V call is TRBV6-4, the J call TRBJ1-2, with a tentative D call TRBD1 (5 bases). The CDR3 loop spans 10 amino acids. V gave up 5 bases and J gave up 7 bases, with 5 bases separating them. CDR1 is MRHNA and CDR2 is SNTAGT in the germline V gene. CDR3 bases: TGTGCCAGCAGTCAGGGTGGCTACACCTTC. It is translated as CASSQGGYTF.

The chain combines TRBV5-8 with TRBJ1-4, with TRBD1 matching 9 bases. The CDR3 length is 15 residues. The J segment lost 7 bases and the V segment lost 4 bases, leaving 8 bases of the junction unmatched. Germline assignment: CDR1 SGHTS and CDR2 YDEGEE. The CDR3 DNA is TGTGCCAGCAGCCGCAACAGGGGGCGGAGTGAAAAACTGTTTTTT. Its protein product is CASSRNRGRSEKLFF.